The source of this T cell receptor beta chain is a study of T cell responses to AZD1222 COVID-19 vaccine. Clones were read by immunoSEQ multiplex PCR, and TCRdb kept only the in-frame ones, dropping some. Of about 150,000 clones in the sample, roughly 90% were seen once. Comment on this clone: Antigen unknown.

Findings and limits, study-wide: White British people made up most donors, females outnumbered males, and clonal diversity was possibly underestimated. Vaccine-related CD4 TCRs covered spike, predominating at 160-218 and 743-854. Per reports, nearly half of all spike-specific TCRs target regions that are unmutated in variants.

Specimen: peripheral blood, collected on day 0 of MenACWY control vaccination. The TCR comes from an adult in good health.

The CDR3 DNA reads as TGTGCCACCAGCAGAGTAGCCGTTAACGAGCAGTACTTC. Amino acids: CATSRVAVNEQYF. This chain links TRBV15 with TRBJ2-7; no firm D call. The germline V gene encodes CDR1 LNHNV and CDR2 YYDKDF (reference sequence). This CDR3 has 13 amino acids. Between the trimmed V and J ends, which lost 1 base and 5 bases, there was a span of 9 bases.